These T cell receptor beta chains were read from a single sample in a study of blood T cell repertoires in COVID-19. Some clones are missing from TCRdb's copy, which holds only in-frame ones; the method was immunoSEQ multiplex PCR. Of about 100,000 clones listed, around 85% are singletons. Material: peripheral blood. All receptors come from a human donor in a cohort sampled during active COVID-19. Each CDR3 is given without its conserved first and last residue.

cdr3_length	j_call	v_call	cdr3_aa
12	TRBJ2-7	TRBV18	ASSPVTGGDEQY
13	TRBJ2-7	TRBV18	ASSPGTGATYEQY
13	TRBJ1-6	TRBV4-3	ASSQALSRNSPLH
15	TRBJ2-5	TRBV7-8	ASSLKGAGRNQETQY
12	TRBJ2-7	TRBV3-1/TRBV3-2	ASSRSGGSYEQY
12	TRBJ2-4	TRBV19	ASSIGLAQNIQY
13	TRBJ2-2	TRBV18	ASSPTGQFTGELF
11	TRBJ2-1	TRBV13	ASSRKTGGEQF
11	TRBJ1-5	TRBV20-1	SASQGVNQPQH
11	TRBJ1-2	TRBV12-3/TRBV12-4	ASSLGANYGYT
14	TRBJ2-1	TRBV6-6	ASSYSRDRAYNEQF
14	TRBJ1-5	TRBV6-4	ASSGSFRGSNQPQH
13	TRBJ1-1	TRBV6-5	ASSYGAGLNTEAF
11	TRBJ2-7	TRBV28	ASRTGGAYEQY
11	TRBJ2-5	TRBV5-1	ASSQIFQETQY
16	TRBJ1-3	TRBV6-1	ASSAPFYRGNSGNTIY
13	TRBJ1-5	TRBV3-1/TRBV3-2	ASSSGTGRNQPQH
13	TRBJ2-1	TRBV5-1	ASSPSLADYNEQF
12	TRBJ2-7	TRBV9	ASSQGASSYEQY
11	TRBJ1-2	TRBV12-3/TRBV12-4	ASSGTGPYGYT
12	TRBJ1-1	TRBV15	ATSRGSVGPEAF
13	TRBJ1-4	TRBV30	AWSRGTGTNEKLF
14	TRBJ2-7	TRBV6-2/TRBV6-3	ASSYGASYLTYEQY
14	TRBJ1-5	TRBV6-6	ASSQPPGQVNQPQH
12	TRBJ1-1	TRBV7-9	ASSLGPGDTEAF
11	TRBJ2-7	TRBV27	ASTTSGRREQY
13	TRBJ1-2	TRBV4-3	ASSQDSRGNYGYT
13	TRBJ2-7	TRBV3-1/TRBV3-2	ASSERLAGVYEQY
13	TRBJ2-3	TRBV9	ASKPGGISTDTQY
9	TRBJ1-2	TRBV2	ASGEVAGYT
16	TRBJ2-4	TRBV7-2	ASSLVGRGGDTKNIQY
13	TRBJ1-2	TRBV4-3	ASSHRDRTDYGYT
13	TRBJ2-2	TRBV2	ASSLTLAGTGELF
18	TRBJ2-7	TRBV5-1	ASSFGWGQEAGRRSYEQY
13	TRBJ1-1	TRBV6-5	ASHNSGAGGHGAF
13	TRBJ2-2	TRBV7-2	ASSTGQGITGELF
12	TRBJ2-3	TRBV19	ASSTPRGTDTQY
12	TRBJ2-7	TRBV11-2	ASSPTSGGYEQY
12	TRBJ2-1	TRBV6-5	ASRELSSYNEQF
17	TRBJ2-7	TRBV6-2/TRBV6-3	ASSYSRLAGGPRRKQQY
17	TRBJ1-2	TRBV9	ASSSGPLDRVGEFYGYT
15	TRBJ2-3	TRBV5-1	ASTRERDRWSTDTQY
12	TRBJ1-5	TRBV7-8	ASSLAGGNQPQH
13	TRBJ2-3	TRBV7-2	ASSLAAGYADTQY
13	TRBJ2-4	TRBV7-2	ASSLAPGMKDIQY
13	TRBJ1-5	TRBV6-2/TRBV6-3	ASSYGGGGNQPQH
13	TRBJ2-7	TRBV7-9	ASSVGTGGIYEQY
13	TRBJ2-2	TRBV6-5	ASSYRGANTGELF
16	TRBJ1-4	TRBV9	ASSVRQGGTVDGEKLF
13	TRBJ2-3	TRBV20-1	SASRGAGQTDTQY
14	TRBJ1-5	TRBV7-6	ASSQQAGSLNQPQH
14	TRBJ2-3	TRBV10-3	AISSSGALLTDTQY
11	TRBJ1-4	TRBV19	ASRDRTWEKLF
6	TRBJ1-1	TRBV20-1	SARVAE
12	TRBJ2-7	TRBV28	ASSRDRGLYEQY
14	TRBJ1-3	TRBV5-4	ASSAAQGGYGNTIY
10	TRBJ1-1	TRBV12-5	ASGPGDREAF
11	TRBJ2-2	TRBV11-3	ASSLLPSGELF
12	TRBJ2-7	TRBV27	RARTSGSSYEQY
14	TRBJ1-2	TRBV2	ARLKSGQLNYDGYT